The sequence of this T cell receptor beta chain was determined in a study of monozygotic twins with inflammatory bowel disease. TCRdb reprocessed the 5' RACE reads and keeps a single row for each CDR3 protein, giving no DNA. This table holds about 300,000 distinct CDR3 sequences. Germline CDR1 and CDR2: MNHEY and SMNVEV (reference sequence). This CDR3 has 12 amino acids. The chain employs TRBV27 and TRBJ1-1. This sequence was found in a human donor with ulcerative colitis or Crohn's disease, or a healthy co-twin of an affected twin (not recorded which). Sequenced material: blood. CDR3 in amino acids: CASSLPGREAFF.